Listed below are T cell receptor beta chains from one sample, sequenced in a study of T cell changes during pregnancy in multiple sclerosis. Sequenced by immunoSEQ multiplex PCR; TCRdb stores in-frame clones only, minus some. Of 73,000 or so clones in the sample, about 89% were seen once. Sequencing was performed on peripheral blood, taken in the second trimester of pregnancy. The source of these receptors is a female donor with multiple sclerosis, enrolled in a pregnancy study. CDR3s include the opening cysteine and the closing phenylalanine or tryptophan. Fields, in order: CDR3 protein, CDR3 DNA, D gene, clone size, J gene, V gene. D genes are given only for firm matches. The size field is filled for only some rows; it gives once, few, many or a size class.

CDR3 protein: CASRTASGNTIYF
CDR3 DNA: TGTGCCAGCAGAACAGCCTCTGGAAACACCATATATTTT
D gene: .
clone size: .
J gene: TRBJ1-3
V gene: TRBV6-1

CDR3 protein: CASSVEGGGNYGYTF
CDR3 DNA: TGTGCCAGCAGCGTAGAGGGAGGGGGTAACTATGGCTACACCTTC
D gene: .
clone size: .
J gene: TRBJ1-2
V gene: TRBV9

CDR3 protein: CASSSFPGTVGLRDYGYTF
CDR3 DNA: TGTGCCAGCTCATCATTCCCCGGGACAGTTGGTTTGAGGGACTATGGCTACACCTTC
D gene: TRBD1
clone size: .
J gene: TRBJ1-2
V gene: TRBV18

CDR3 protein: CASSPFEQGGRAFF
CDR3 DNA: TGTGCCAGCAGCCCTTTTGAGCAAGGAGGACGAGCTTTCTTT
D gene: .
clone size: .
J gene: TRBJ1-1
V gene: TRBV16

CDR3 protein: CASSRTGEGYEQYF
CDR3 DNA: TGTGCCAGCAGCCGGACGGGGGAGGGGTACGAGCAGTACTTC
D gene: TRBD2
clone size: .
J gene: TRBJ2-7
V gene: TRBV5-4

CDR3 protein: CASSRSGQGVILEKLFF
CDR3 DNA: TGTGCCAGCAGCCGGAGTGGACAGGGGGTGATCCTTGAAAAACTGTTTTTT
D gene: TRBD1
clone size: once
J gene: TRBJ1-4
V gene: TRBV7-9

CDR3 protein: CAVQAGATNEKLFF
CDR3 DNA: TGTGCCGTACAAGCAGGGGCAACTAATGAAAAACTGTTTTTT
D gene: .
clone size: .
J gene: TRBJ1-4
V gene: TRBV10-3

CDR3 protein: CASSEGGGSYEQYF
CDR3 DNA: TGTGCCAGCAGTGAGGGGGGGGGCTCCTACGAGCAGTACTTC
D gene: TRBD2
clone size: many
J gene: TRBJ2-7
V gene: TRBV6-4

CDR3 protein: CASSLAGVAGLEQYF
CDR3 DNA: TGTGCCAGCAGCTTAGCCGGGGTAGCGGGGCTCGAGCAGTACTTC
D gene: TRBD2
clone size: .
J gene: TRBJ2-7
V gene: TRBV7-2

CDR3 protein: CASSPLIRELNTEAFF
CDR3 DNA: TGTGCCAGCTCACCACTTATTCGGGAACTGAACACTGAAGCTTTCTTT
D gene: .
clone size: .
J gene: TRBJ1-1
V gene: TRBV18

CDR3 protein: CASSFGRGRDTGELFF
CDR3 DNA: TGTGCCAGCAGCTTTGGAAGGGGGCGGGACACCGGGGAGCTGTTTTTT
D gene: TRBD1
clone size: .
J gene: TRBJ2-2
V gene: TRBV7-3

CDR3 protein: CASSSSMIGQETQYF
CDR3 DNA: TGCGCCAGCAGCTCGAGCATGATCGGCCAAGAGACCCAGTACTTC
D gene: .
clone size: few
J gene: TRBJ2-5
V gene: TRBV5-1

CDR3 protein: CAWSTGPYEQYF
CDR3 DNA: TGTGCCTGGAGTACAGGGCCCTACGAGCAGTACTTC
D gene: .
clone size: .
J gene: TRBJ2-7
V gene: TRBV30

CDR3 protein: CASSSPGTGGVYGYTF
CDR3 DNA: TGTGCCAGCAGCTCCCCCGGGACAGGGGGAGTCTATGGCTACACCTTC
D gene: TRBD1
clone size: .
J gene: TRBJ1-2
V gene: TRBV13

CDR3 protein: CATSIFGQVLSIQYF
CDR3 DNA: TGTGCCACCAGCATCTTCGGACAGGTCCTGTCCATTCAGTACTTC
D gene: TRBD1
clone size: .
J gene: TRBJ2-4
V gene: TRBV15

CDR3 protein: CASRPTDRYGYTF
CDR3 DNA: TGTGCCAGCAGACCGACAGACCGCTATGGCTACACCTTC
D gene: .
clone size: .
J gene: TRBJ1-2
V gene: TRBV11-2

CDR3 protein: CAWSSRQGGNYGYTF
CDR3 DNA: TGTGCCTGGAGTAGTCGACAGGGCGGTAACTATGGCTACACCTTC
D gene: TRBD1
clone size: .
J gene: TRBJ1-2
V gene: TRBV30

CDR3 protein: CASSRRGTNEQFF
CDR3 DNA: TGTGCCAGCAGCCGCAGGGGGACCAATGAGCAGTTCTTC
D gene: TRBD1
clone size: .
J gene: TRBJ2-1
V gene: TRBV5-6

CDR3 protein: CASSISGAGELFF
CDR3 DNA: TGTGCCAGTAGTATATCCGGGGCCGGGGAGCTGTTTTTT
D gene: .
clone size: .
J gene: TRBJ2-2
V gene: TRBV19

CDR3 protein: CASSWGGSETQYF
CDR3 DNA: TGTGCCAGCAGTTGGGGAGGGTCTGAGACCCAGTACTTC
D gene: TRBD2
clone size: .
J gene: TRBJ2-5
V gene: TRBV27

CDR3 protein: CASSSYLTQEAFF
CDR3 DNA: TGTGCCAGCAGCTCGTACCTCACCCAGGAAGCTTTCTTT
D gene: .
clone size: once
J gene: TRBJ1-1
V gene: TRBV7-2

CDR3 protein: CAWSPSGLAGGRTDTQYF
CDR3 DNA: TGTGCCTGGAGTCCCTCCGGACTAGCGGGGGGGCGCACAGATACGCAGTATTTT
D gene: TRBD2
clone size: .
J gene: TRBJ2-3
V gene: TRBV30

CDR3 protein: CASSLVGPRDYAVLTF
CDR3 DNA: TGTGCCAGCAGCTTGGTGGGGCCGCGGGACTATGCCGTCCTGACTTTC
D gene: TRBD2
clone size: .
J gene: TRBJ2-6
V gene: TRBV5-6

CDR3 protein: CASSALQGAWTEAFF
CDR3 DNA: TGTGCCAGCAGTGCCCTACAGGGGGCATGGACTGAAGCTTTCTTT
D gene: TRBD1
clone size: .
J gene: TRBJ1-1
V gene: TRBV7-2

CDR3 protein: CASSPQGADTGELFF
CDR3 DNA: TGTGCCAGCAGCCCCCAGGGGGCGGACACCGGGGAGCTGTTTTTT
D gene: TRBD1
clone size: .
J gene: TRBJ2-2
V gene: TRBV7-2

CDR3 protein: CAITGTGGVNTEAFF
CDR3 DNA: TGTGCCATCACCGGGACAGGGGGGGTGAACACTGAAGCTTTCTTT
D gene: TRBD1
clone size: .
J gene: TRBJ1-1
V gene: TRBV10-3

CDR3 protein: CASSYTPTSGNDEQYF
CDR3 DNA: TGTGCCAGCAGTTACACCCCAACGTCGGGTAACGACGAGCAGTACTTC
D gene: .
clone size: .
J gene: TRBJ2-7
V gene: TRBV6-5

CDR3 protein: CASSQEPARSVGGTDTQYF
CDR3 DNA: TGCGCCAGCAGCCAAGAACCCGCCCGGAGTGTAGGAGGAACAGATACGCAGTATTTT
D gene: .
clone size: .
J gene: TRBJ2-3
V gene: TRBV4-1

CDR3 protein: CASSQDPDWNEAFF
CDR3 DNA: TGTGCCAGCAGCCAAGATCCGGACTGGAATGAAGCTTTCTTT
D gene: .
clone size: .
J gene: TRBJ1-1
V gene: TRBV14

CDR3 protein: CASSQAQGARGNTIYF
CDR3 DNA: TGTGCCAGCAGCCAAGCACAGGGGGCGCGGGGAAACACCATATATTTT
D gene: TRBD1
clone size: .
J gene: TRBJ1-3
V gene: TRBV4-2

CDR3 protein: CASSLGGTGREQYF
CDR3 DNA: TGTGCCAGCAGCTTAGGGGGGACAGGGCGCGAGCAGTACTTC
D gene: TRBD1
clone size: .
J gene: TRBJ2-7
V gene: TRBV7-3

CDR3 protein: CASSYLPPGIGGNEQYF
CDR3 DNA: TGTGCCAGCAGTTACCTTCCACCGGGAATCGGGGGGAACGAGCAGTACTTC
D gene: TRBD2
clone size: .
J gene: TRBJ2-7
V gene: TRBV27

CDR3 protein: CAISETGGSGYTF
CDR3 DNA: TGTGCCATCAGTGAGACAGGGGGAAGTGGCTACACCTTC
D gene: TRBD1
clone size: few
J gene: TRBJ1-2
V gene: TRBV10-3